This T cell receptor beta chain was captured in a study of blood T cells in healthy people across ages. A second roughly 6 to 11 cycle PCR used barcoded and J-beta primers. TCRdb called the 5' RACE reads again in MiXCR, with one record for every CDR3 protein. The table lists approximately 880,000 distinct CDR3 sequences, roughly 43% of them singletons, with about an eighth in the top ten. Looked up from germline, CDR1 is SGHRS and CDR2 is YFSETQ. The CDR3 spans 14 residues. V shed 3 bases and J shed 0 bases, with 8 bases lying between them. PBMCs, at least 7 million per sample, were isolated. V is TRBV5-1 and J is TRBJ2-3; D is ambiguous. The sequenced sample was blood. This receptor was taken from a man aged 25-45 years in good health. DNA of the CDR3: TGCGCCAGCAGCTCCGGAAAGAGCACAGATACGCAGTATTTT. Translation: CASSSGKSTDTQYF.